This is a list of T cell receptor beta chains from one sample in a study of OX40 agonist ivuxolimab in advanced cancers. The method was immunoSEQ multiplex PCR; TCRdb's version includes in-frame clones alone and lacks a portion of them. The sample records about 82,000 clones, approximately 85% being singletons. Sequencing was performed on CD4+ or CD8+ T cells sorted from blood, taken in a trial of the OX40 agonist ivuxolimab. Receptors were obtained from an adult with an advanced solid tumor such as melanoma, head and neck, liver or kidney cancer. Each CDR3 is given with its conserved first and last residue. D genes are given only for firm matches. For some rows the clone size is stated as once, few or many, or as a class when expanded; others skip it.

TRBD1	-	TRBV11-2	TRBJ2-7	TGTGCCAGCAGCCCTATAAGGACAGGTACCTACGAGCAGTACTTC	CASSPIRTGTYEQYF
TRBD2	-	TRBV2	TRBJ2-7	TGTGCCAGCACTAAACTAGCGTGGGAGCAGTACTTC	CASTKLAWEQYF
TRBD1	-	TRBV7-6	TRBJ1-5	TGTGCCAGCAGCTTAGAGAGTCAGGGGGATCAGCCCCAGCATTTT	CASSLESQGDQPQHF
TRBD2	-	TRBV7-7	TRBJ2-2	TGTGCTAGCAGACGGACTAGCGGGGGGGCCTTAGGCACCGGGGAGCTGTTTTTT	CASRRTSGGALGTGELFF
-	-	TRBV30	TRBJ1-5	TGTGCCTGGAGCGGCCAAGCGGGGTACAATCAGCCCCAGCATTTT	CAWSGQAGYNQPQHF
TRBD2	-	TRBV7-2	TRBJ2-3	TGTGCCAGCAGCTTATACAGGGGACTAGCGGCCGGGGATACGCAGTATTTT	CASSLYRGLAAGDTQYF
TRBD2	-	TRBV7-2	TRBJ2-5	TGTGCCAGCAGCCCCACGACGGCGGGGGGGACGACAAAGTACTTC	CASSPTTAGGTTKYF
TRBD1	-	TRBV5-4	TRBJ2-5	TGTGCCAGCAGCCCTGACAGGGCGGAGACCCAGTACTTC	CASSPDRAETQYF
-	-	TRBV5-1	TRBJ1-3	TGCGCCAGCAGCGCCCTCGGGGTCCGCTCTGGAAACACCATATATTTT	CASSALGVRSGNTIYF
-	-	TRBV5-4	TRBJ2-5	TGTGCCAGCAGCTTGGCCGGTAGGGGAGAGACCCAGTACTTC	CASSLAGRGETQYF
TRBD2	many	TRBV7-2	TRBJ2-7	TGTGCCAGCAGCTTAGTAGGCGGGAGGATGTACGAGCAGTACTTC	CASSLVGGRMYEQYF
-	-	TRBV19	TRBJ1-1	TGTGCCAGTAGTATAGGGCGGATCCCTGTGGCTTTCTTT	CASSIGRIPVAFF
-	-	TRBV5-1	TRBJ1-2	TGCGCCAGCAGCGCAACAGGAACACAGGGCTACACCTTC	CASSATGTQGYTF
-	few	TRBV5-8	TRBJ1-6	TGTGCCAGCAGCTTGGAGAGAGGGGAGTCCCTCCACTTT	CASSLERGESLHF
TRBD1	-	TRBV6-4	TRBJ1-1	TGTGCCAGCAGGGATTCTGACAGGGGAAGCACTGAAGCTTTCTTT	CASRDSDRGSTEAFF
TRBD1	-	TRBV4-1	TRBJ2-2	TGCGCCAGCAGCCAAGCCCCCCCAGGGGGCACCGGGGAGCTGTTTTTT	CASSQAPPGGTGELFF
-	-	TRBV18	TRBJ2-1	TGTGCCAGCTCACCTAACAATGAGCAGTTCTTC	CASSPNNEQFF
TRBD2	-	TRBV6-1	TRBJ2-1	TGTGCCAGCAGTGAGACAGCGGGAGGGCCTTATAATGAGCAGTTCTTC	CASSETAGGPYNEQFF
-	-	TRBV9	TRBJ2-2	TGTGCCAGCAGGGACAGTCCGAACACCGGGGAGCTGTTTTTT	CASRDSPNTGELFF
-	-	TRBV6-6	TRBJ1-5	TGTGCCAGCAGTTCGTCTGAAAGCGACCGCAATCAGCCCCAGCATTTT	CASSSSESDRNQPQHF
-	-	TRBV19	TRBJ1-2	TGTGCCAGTAGTATGGACACGGGGAACTATGGCTACACCTTC	CASSMDTGNYGYTF
-	few	TRBV4-1	TRBJ2-3	TGCGCCAGCAGCCAGGGGGAATTTAGCACAGATACGCAGTATTTT	CASSQGEFSTDTQYF
-	-	TRBV7-9	TRBJ1-4	TGTGCCAGCAGCTACCTCAAGGGGGAGGGTGAAAAACTGTTTTTT	CASSYLKGEGEKLFF
-	-	TRBV28	TRBJ2-3	TGTGCCAGCAGTCCACGGGCGGGACCAGATACGCAGTATTTT	CASSPRAGPDTQYF
TRBD1	-	TRBV29-1	TRBJ2-3	TGCAGCGCTCTCCGGGACAGAAATACAGATACGCAGTATTTT	CSALRDRNTDTQYF
TRBD1	-	TRBV27	TRBJ2-5	TGTGCCAGCAGTGGCTGGACAGGGCCCATACCGGGGACCCAGTACTTC	CASSGWTGPIPGTQYF
-	-	TRBV5-5	TRBJ1-1	TGTGCCAGCAGCACGACAGTGAACACTGAAGCTTTCTTT	CASSTTVNTEAFF
-	-	TRBV4-3	TRBJ2-1	TGCGCCAGCAGCCCCCGCGGCGCCAATGAGCAGTTCTTC	CASSPRGANEQFF
TRBD2	-	TRBV6-1	TRBJ2-5	TGTGCCAGCTCGCCCCCGGGACTAGCGCAAGAGACCCAGTACTTC	CASSPPGLAQETQYF
-	few	TRBV6-1	TRBJ1-2	TGTGCCAGCAGTGACGTCGACAGAACCTATGGCTACACCTTC	CASSDVDRTYGYTF
TRBD1	few	TRBV4-2	TRBJ1-1	TGTGCCAGCAGCCTAAATCCAGGGGGCTCGGTGAACACTGAAGCTTTCTTT	CASSLNPGGSVNTEAFF
-	-	TRBV5-1	TRBJ2-2	TGCGCCAGCAGCTTGGGGACCAGGAACACCGGGGAGCTGTTTTTT	CASSLGTRNTGELFF
-	-	TRBV25-1	TRBJ2-2	TGTGCCAGCAGTGACTCCAGGGGACGCACCGGGGAGCTGTTTTTT	CASSDSRGRTGELFF
-	-	TRBV28	TRBJ1-5	TGTGCCAGCAGTTATGATGGCAATCAGCCCCAGCATTTT	CASSYDGNQPQHF
-	-	TRBV12-2	TRBJ2-7	TGTGCAAGTCGCTTAACTCCGTATCCTTTATCCTCCTACGAGCAGTACTTC	CASRLTPYPLSSYEQYF
TRBD2	-	TRBV9	TRBJ2-7	TGTGCCAGCAGCGAATCTAGCGGGAGCTCCTACGAGCAGTACTTC	CASSESSGSSYEQYF
-	-	TRBV23-1	TRBJ2-7	TGCGCCAGCAGTCAATTATACAGGGCATCCTACGAGCAGTACTTC	CASSQLYRASYEQYF
TRBD2	-	TRBV7-2	TRBJ2-7	TGTGCCAGCAGCTTTGGACTAGGAGGATCCTACGAGCAGTACTTC	CASSFGLGGSYEQYF
-	-	TRBV27	TRBJ1-4	TGTGCCAGCAGTTCCCTTTTTTATGAAAAACTGTTTTTT	CASSSLFYEKLFF
-	-	TRBV5-1	TRBJ1-2	TGCGCCAGCACATCACAAGGGGACTCCTATGGCTACACCTTC	CASTSQGDSYGYTF
-	-	TRBV2	TRBJ1-1	TGTGCCAGCAGTGCGATCGGGGACACTGAAGCTTTCTTT	CASSAIGDTEAFF
-	-	TRBV4-2	TRBJ2-7	TGTGCCAGCAGCCAAGATCGTTCGGGGTTCTACGAGCAGTACTTC	CASSQDRSGFYEQYF